This T cell receptor beta chain is from a study of cytomegalovirus exposure and HLA in healthy donors. The germline V gene has CDR1 MNHEY and CDR2 SMNVEV (reference sequence). The CDR3 covers 13 residues. V lost 8 bases and J lost 1, with 9 bases in between. Each donor's status was that of a healthy bone marrow donor. Researchers ran the PCR with 60 Vbeta and 13 Jbeta primers. The protocol was immunoSEQ multiplex PCR, while the TCRdb copy is restricted to in-frame clones and leaves out a portion. The data contain 180,000 or so clones, 75% to 90% of them singletons. This TCR came from a girl between 10 and 17 years old in good health and CMV-seropositive. The specimen sequenced was PBMCs. J is TRBJ2-4 and V is TRBV27, with D unclear. CDR3 in amino acids: CASLSLAKNIQYF. In DNA, the CDR3 is TGTGCCAGCTTGAGTTTGGCCAAAAACATTCAGTACTTC.